Sequencing of this T cell receptor (beta chain) was carried out in a study of beta chain features in type 1 diabetes. This clone was recorded a few times. Sequencing targeted expressed TCRB transcripts, as all isolated RNA had been reverse transcribed. TCRdb keeps only in-frame clones here, not all; method: immunoSEQ multiplex PCR. The data show around 400,000 clones, with roughly 15% seen just once and under 0.02% held by the top ten. Germline V CDR1 and CDR2: MNHNY, SVGAGI (reference sequence). V was pared by 5 bases and J by 3 bases, with 8 bases between. The CDR3 runs to 12 residues. All sorted populations exceeded 98% purity.

Sequences were obtained from naive CD4+ T cells from blood. This sequence originates from a woman younger than 30 in good health. V and J are TRBV6-6 and TRBJ2-7; unclear D gene. The CDR3 sequence: CASSPISYEQYF. DNA of the CDR3: TGTGCCAGCAGTCCCATTAGCTACGAGCAGTACTTC.